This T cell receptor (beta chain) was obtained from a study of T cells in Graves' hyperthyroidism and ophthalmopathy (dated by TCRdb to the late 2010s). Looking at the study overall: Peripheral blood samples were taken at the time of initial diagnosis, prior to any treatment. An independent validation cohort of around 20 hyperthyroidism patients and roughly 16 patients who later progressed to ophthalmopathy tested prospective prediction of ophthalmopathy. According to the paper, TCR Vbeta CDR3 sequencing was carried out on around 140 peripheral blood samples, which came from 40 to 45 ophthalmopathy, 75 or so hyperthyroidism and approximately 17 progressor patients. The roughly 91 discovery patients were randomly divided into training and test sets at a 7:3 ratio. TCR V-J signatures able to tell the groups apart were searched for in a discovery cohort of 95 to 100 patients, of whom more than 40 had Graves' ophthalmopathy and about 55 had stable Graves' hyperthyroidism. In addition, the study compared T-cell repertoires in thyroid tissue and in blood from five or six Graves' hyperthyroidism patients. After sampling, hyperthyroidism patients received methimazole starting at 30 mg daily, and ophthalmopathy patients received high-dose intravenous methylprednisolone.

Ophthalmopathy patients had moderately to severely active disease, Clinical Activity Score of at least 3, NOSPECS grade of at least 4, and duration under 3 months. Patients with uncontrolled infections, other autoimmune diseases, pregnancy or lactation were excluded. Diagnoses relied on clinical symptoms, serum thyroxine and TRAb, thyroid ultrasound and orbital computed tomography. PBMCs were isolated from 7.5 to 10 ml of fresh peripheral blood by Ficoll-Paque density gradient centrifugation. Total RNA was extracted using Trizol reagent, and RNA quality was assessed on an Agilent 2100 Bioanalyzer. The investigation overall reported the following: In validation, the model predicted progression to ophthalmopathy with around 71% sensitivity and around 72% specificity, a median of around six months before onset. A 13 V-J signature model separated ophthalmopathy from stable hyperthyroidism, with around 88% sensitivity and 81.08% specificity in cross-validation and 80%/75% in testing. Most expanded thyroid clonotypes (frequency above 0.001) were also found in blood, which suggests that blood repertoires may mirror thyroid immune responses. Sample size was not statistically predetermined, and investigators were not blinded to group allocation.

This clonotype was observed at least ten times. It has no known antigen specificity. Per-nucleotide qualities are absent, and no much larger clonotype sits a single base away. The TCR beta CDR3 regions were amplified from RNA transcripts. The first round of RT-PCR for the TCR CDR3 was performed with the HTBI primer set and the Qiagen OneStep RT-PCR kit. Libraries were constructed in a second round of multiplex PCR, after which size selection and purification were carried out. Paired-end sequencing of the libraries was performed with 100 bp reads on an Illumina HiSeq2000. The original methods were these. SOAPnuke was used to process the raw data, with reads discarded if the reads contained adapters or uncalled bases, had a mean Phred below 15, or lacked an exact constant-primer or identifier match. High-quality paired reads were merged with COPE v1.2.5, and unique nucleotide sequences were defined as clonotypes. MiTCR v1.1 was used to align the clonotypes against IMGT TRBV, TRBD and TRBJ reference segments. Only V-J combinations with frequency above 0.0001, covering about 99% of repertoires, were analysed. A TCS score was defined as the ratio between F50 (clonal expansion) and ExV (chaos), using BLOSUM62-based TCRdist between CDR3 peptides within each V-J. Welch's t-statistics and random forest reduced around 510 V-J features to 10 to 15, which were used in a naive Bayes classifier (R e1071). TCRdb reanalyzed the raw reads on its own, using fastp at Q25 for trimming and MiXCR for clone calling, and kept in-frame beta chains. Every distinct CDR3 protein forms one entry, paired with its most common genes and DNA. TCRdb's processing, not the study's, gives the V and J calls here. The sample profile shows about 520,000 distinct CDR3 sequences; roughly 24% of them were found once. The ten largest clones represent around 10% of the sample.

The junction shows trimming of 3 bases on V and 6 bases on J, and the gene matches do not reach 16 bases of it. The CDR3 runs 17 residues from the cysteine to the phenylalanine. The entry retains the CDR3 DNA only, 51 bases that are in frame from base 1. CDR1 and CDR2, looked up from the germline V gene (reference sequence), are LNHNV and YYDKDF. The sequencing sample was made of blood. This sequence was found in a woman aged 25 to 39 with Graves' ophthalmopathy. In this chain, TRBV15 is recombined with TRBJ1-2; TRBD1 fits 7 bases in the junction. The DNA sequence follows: TGTGCCACCAGCAGGCCTCCCCAGAGGGGGCTTTTAGATGGCTACACCTTC. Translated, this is CATSRPPQRGLLDGYTF.